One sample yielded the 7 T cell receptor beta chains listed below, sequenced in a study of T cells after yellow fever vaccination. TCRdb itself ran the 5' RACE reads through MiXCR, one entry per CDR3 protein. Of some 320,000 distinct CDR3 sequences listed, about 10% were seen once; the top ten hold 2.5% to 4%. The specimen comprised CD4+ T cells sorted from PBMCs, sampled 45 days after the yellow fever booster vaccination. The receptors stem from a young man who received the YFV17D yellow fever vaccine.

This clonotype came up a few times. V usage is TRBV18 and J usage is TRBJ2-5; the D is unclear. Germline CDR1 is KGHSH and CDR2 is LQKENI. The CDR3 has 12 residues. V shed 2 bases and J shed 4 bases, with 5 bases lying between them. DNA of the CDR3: TGTGCCAGCTCACCATCCTCAGAGACCCAGTACTTC. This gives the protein CASSPSSETQYF.

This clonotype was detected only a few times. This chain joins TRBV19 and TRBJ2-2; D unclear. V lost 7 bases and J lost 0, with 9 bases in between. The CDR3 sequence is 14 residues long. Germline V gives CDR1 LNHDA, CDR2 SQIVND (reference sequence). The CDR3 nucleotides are TGTGCCAGTAATCGCCTCGCGAACACCGGGGAGCTGTTTTTT. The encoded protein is CASNRLANTGELFF.

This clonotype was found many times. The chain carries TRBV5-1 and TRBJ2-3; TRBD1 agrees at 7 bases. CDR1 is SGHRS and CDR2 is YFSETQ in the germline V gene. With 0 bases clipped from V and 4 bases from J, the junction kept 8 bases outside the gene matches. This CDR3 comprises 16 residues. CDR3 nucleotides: TGCGCCAGCAGCTTGGCCGACAGGGTCGACGCAGATACGCAGTATTTT. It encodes CASSLADRVDADTQYF.

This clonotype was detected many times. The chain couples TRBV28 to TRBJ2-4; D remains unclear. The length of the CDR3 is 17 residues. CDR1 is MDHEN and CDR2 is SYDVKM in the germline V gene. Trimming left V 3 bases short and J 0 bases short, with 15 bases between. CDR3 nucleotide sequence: TGTGCCAGCAGTTTCGCAGGAGCTGGCCTAGCCAAAAACATTCAGTACTTC. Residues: CASSFAGAGLAKNIQYF.

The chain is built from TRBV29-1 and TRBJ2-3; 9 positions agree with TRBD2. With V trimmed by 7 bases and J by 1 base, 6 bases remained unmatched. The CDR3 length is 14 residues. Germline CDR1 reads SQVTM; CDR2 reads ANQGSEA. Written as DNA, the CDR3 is TGCAGCGGTAGGGCTAGCGGGGGCACAGATACGCAGTATTTT. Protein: CSGRASGGTDTQYF.

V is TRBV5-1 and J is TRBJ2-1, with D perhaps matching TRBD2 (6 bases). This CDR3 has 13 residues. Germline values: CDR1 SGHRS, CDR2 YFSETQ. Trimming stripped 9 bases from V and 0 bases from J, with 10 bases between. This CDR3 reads CATREFSYNEQFF. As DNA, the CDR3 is TGCGCCACCCGGGAGTTCTCCTACAATGAGCAGTTCTTC.

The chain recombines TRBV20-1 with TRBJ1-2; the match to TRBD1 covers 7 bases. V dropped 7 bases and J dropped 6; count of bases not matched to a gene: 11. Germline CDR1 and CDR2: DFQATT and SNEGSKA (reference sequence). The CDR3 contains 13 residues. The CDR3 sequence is CSGAGQTNHGYTF. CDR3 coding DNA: TGCAGTGGGGCGGGACAGACAAATCATGGCTACACCTTC.